The rows below give T cell receptor beta chains drawn from one sample of a study of blood T cell repertoires in COVID-19. Method: immunoSEQ multiplex PCR; TCRdb's copy keeps in-frame clones and lacks some. Counted here are approximately 250,000 clones, around nine tenths occurring once; the ten biggest clones make up around 13%. The sequencing sample was made of peripheral blood. These receptor sequences come from a woman between 65 and 79 years old with COVID-19, enrolled during active disease. Each CDR3 is given without its conserved first and last residue.

j_call v_call cdr3_aa
TRBJ2-7 TRBV5-1 ASSLTGVRSRDYEQY
TRBJ1-2 TRBV6-5 ASSYSTESGSGYT
TRBJ1-1 TRBV19 ASIGGGTEAF
TRBJ2-2 TRBV25-1 ASRKTSDDTGELF
TRBJ2-1 TRBV3-1/TRBV3-2 ASSQDLKTSAGNEQF
TRBJ1-1 TRBV12-3/TRBV12-4 ASSLKEREAF
TRBJ2-3 TRBV1 TSSPRGAEGLHTDTQY
TRBJ2-3 TRBV6-5 ASNSPSSSTDTQY
TRBJ2-5 TRBV27 ASSTQPFPGETQY
TRBJ2-5 TRBV29-1 SVEDQGGRGSGGRETQY
TRBJ2-3 TRBV7-2 ASRGIMDTQY
TRBJ2-7 TRBV5-6 ASSPWSGGVGEQY
TRBJ1-3 TRBV7-2 ASSKRTGGGNTIY
TRBJ2-7 TRBV21-1 ASSNRRDRESEQY
TRBJ1-2 TRBV6-5 ASGTSRGYT
TRBJ1-4 TRBV12-5 ASGLVVQAGREKLF
TRBJ1-4 TRBV9 ASSPFPGNAEKLF
TRBJ2-5 TRBV5-4 ASSLGLETGETQY
TRBJ1-2 TRBV4-2 ASSGQGPSGYT
TRBJ1-3 TRBV3-1/TRBV3-2 ASSQGRGGNTIY
TRBJ2-1 TRBV27 ASSASLAGSNEQF
TRBJ1-5 TRBV23-1 ASRREYSNQPQH
TRBJ1-3 TRBV9 ASSVEAGWTGNTIY
TRBJ2-7 TRBV5-4 ASTYQGTYEQY
TRBJ2-7 TRBV14 ASSQDPGQSYEQY
TRBJ2-2 TRBV2 ASGTTSSGELF
TRBJ1-5 TRBV6-6 ASNPRGSNQPQH
TRBJ1-5 TRBV20-1 SASSGDQPQH
TRBJ2-5 TRBV18 ASSRTSGETQY
TRBJ1-2 TRBV27 ASSLRGSNGYT
TRBJ1-1 TRBV7-9 ASLTGTANTEAF
TRBJ2-1 TRBV4-3 ASSQDRGHSYNEQF
TRBJ1-5 TRBV7-2 ASSLDSIRGNQPQH
TRBJ1-4 TRBV27 ASSKSRDSRTELF
TRBJ2-7 TRBV5-6 ASSFGTGNYEQY
TRBJ1-6 TRBV19 ASSDRGYNSPLH
TRBJ1-2 TRBV15 ATSKGGYT
TRBJ2-5 TRBV10-2 ASSEHRGVQETQY
TRBJ2-7 TRBV10-3 AISEGGTGDYEQY
TRBJ1-1 TRBV27 ASSLGFPGNTEAF
TRBJ1-2 TRBV6-6 ASSYHDRDYGYT
TRBJ2-7 TRBV7-6 ASGPRGGEQY
TRBJ1-5 TRBV6-6 ASSSPDSTINQPQH
TRBJ2-1 TRBV9 ASSVVGTGNYNEQF
TRBJ2-1 TRBV28 ASRRTREGGEQF
TRBJ2-5 TRBV19 ASSIQGTRETQY
TRBJ1-5 TRBV10-1 ASSGRAFNQPQH
TRBJ2-7 TRBV7-2 ASRGTGTLYEQY
TRBJ2-7 TRBV5-1 ASSLGPGEQY
TRBJ1-5 TRBV28 ASSRRAGRNQPQH
TRBJ1-3 TRBV7-9 ASSLQAYSGNTIY
TRBJ1-3 TRBV2 ASSRTEITPYSGNTIY
TRBJ1-1 TRBV10-2 ASRASQGIAEAF
TRBJ2-1 TRBV6-4 ASSDSGGKGNNEQF
TRBJ2-1 TRBV3-1/TRBV3-2 ASSQAHDGVALF